This T cell receptor beta chain emerged from a study of PD-L1 blockade in urothelial cancer. Only in-frame clones appear in the TCRdb table, and some are missing; sequencing was by immunoSEQ multiplex PCR. The sample yields 70,000 to 80,000 clones, around four fifths seen once. This sample's time point: pretreatment peripheral blood. CDR1 is SGHTA, CDR2 FQGNSA, per germline. This CDR3 is built from 14 residues. V shed 1 base and J shed 0 bases, with 7 bases lying between them. The origin of this receptor is a middle-aged man with urothelial cancer. V usage is TRBV7-2 and J usage is TRBJ2-7; D is possibly TRBD2 (6 bases). Specimen: PBMCs, collected around atezolizumab (anti-PD-L1) treatment. CDR3 coding DNA: TGTGCCAGCAGCTTAGGCGGGATCTCCTACGAGCAGTACTTC. Its translation: CASSLGGISYEQYF.